Sequencing of this T cell receptor beta chain was carried out in a study of T-cell reconstitution after alpha-beta-depleted transplantation in children. Study findings and constraints: After transplant, high TCRbeta diversity at day 60 in some patients arose from surviving recipient T cells and thymic progenitors. T-cell numbers and diversity one year post-transplant derived largely from freshly generated T cells.

The CDR3 extends over 14 amino acids. Germline CDR1 DFQATT, CDR2 SNEGSKA (reference sequence). V lost 3 bases and J lost 3; bases outside the gene matches: 8. At least ten counts were recorded for this clonotype. As yet, its antigen is unknown. Unique molecular identifiers were used to barcode this TCRbeta library. TCRdb analysed the PCR reads with MiXCR anew, one entry per CDR3 protein. The sample carries about 580,000 distinct CDR3 sequences, approximately 22% recorded once. J is TRBJ2-7 and V is TRBV20-1, with 7 bases aligning to TRBD1. The source was PBMCs, mostly from graft donor cells, collected 360 days after TCRalphabeta/CD19-depleted stem cell transplant. The TCR comes from a boy younger than two who had a stem cell transplant for acute myeloid leukemia, so the T cells may come from the graft donor. The CDR3 sequence is CSARVVGQFYEQYV. The CDR3 bases are TGCAGTGCTAGGGTCGTGGGACAGTTCTACGAGCAGTACGTC.